The 28 T cell receptor beta chains reported below all come from one sample, sequenced in a study of blood T cell repertoires in COVID-19. The protocol was immunoSEQ multiplex PCR, while the TCRdb copy is restricted to in-frame clones and leaves out a portion. The sample has 160,000 or so clones, 80% to 90% seen once. Material: peripheral blood. The receptor set was obtained from a man in his forties with acute or convalescent COVID-19.

The chain links TRBV10-3 to TRBJ1-1, with a possible D match to TRBD1 (6 bases). There are 15 residues in the CDR3. Trimming took 11 bases from V and 1 from J, leaving 20 bases between them. Per the germline V gene, CDR1 is ENHRY and CDR2 is SYGVKD. CDR3 nucleotides: TGTGCCCGCGGGGGGGGGCCCGAGGGGAACACTGAAGCTTTCTTT. Protein product: CARGGGPEGNTEAFF.

This sequence joins TRBV11-2 and TRBJ2-2; a possible D gene is TRBD2 (5 bases). V lost 5 bases to trimming and J lost 3 bases, with 7 bases between them. The CDR3 is made up of 13 amino acids. Germline V CDR1 and CDR2: SGHAT, FQNNGV. CDR3 protein: CASSPDYTGELFF. The CDR3 nucleotides are TGTGCCAGCAGCCCGGACTACACCGGGGAGCTGTTTTTT.

Regarding this clone: At one end the junction does not follow the germline gene, possibly because of a read error. The chain has TRBV7-7 and TRBJ2-5; the D gene is possibly TRBD2 (6 bases). This CDR3 has 13 residues. CDR1 is SSHAT, CDR2 FNYEAQ, per germline (reference sequence). The CDR3 DNA reads TGTGCTAGCAGCCCGGGACTCCCGGGGACCCAGTACTTC. Its protein product is CASSPGLPGTQYF.

This clone was recorded only once. This chain links TRBV7-2 with TRBJ1-1; D call uncertain. This CDR3 region has 14 residues. Trimming took off 3 bases at V and 1 base at J, with 9 bases between the two ends. Germline V gene data show CDR1 as SGHTA and CDR2 as FQGNSA. The CDR3 region is CASSFGGQNTEAFF. In nucleotides, the CDR3 is TGTGCCAGCAGCTTTGGAGGCCAGAACACTGAAGCTTTCTTT. Using reference TRBV7-2 and TRBJ1-1 for the parts outside the CDR3, the full variable domain is GAGVSQSPSNKVTEKGKDVELRCDPISGHTALYWYRQSLGQGLEFLIYFQGNSAPDKSGLPSDRFSAERTGGSVSTLTIQRTQQEDSAVYLCASSFGGQNTEAFFGQGTRLTVV.

This chain connects TRBV5-4 to TRBJ2-1, with 9 bases lining up with TRBD2. The V and J ends lost 2 bases and 2 bases, in that order; junction bases with no gene match: 5. The CDR3 totals 16 residues. Per the germline V gene, CDR1 is SGHNT and CDR2 is YYREEE (reference sequence). CDR3 sequence reads: CASSFLGGGAYNEQFF. As DNA, the CDR3 is TGTGCCAGCAGCTTTCTCGGCGGGGGGGCCTACAATGAGCAGTTCTTC.

This clone was seen repeatedly, ten times or more. J is TRBJ1-1 and V is TRBV19; no clear D gene. V lost 3 bases to trimming and J lost 0 bases, with 5 bases between them. The CDR3 is 13 amino acids. Per germline, CDR1 LNHDA and CDR2 SQIVND (reference sequence). CDR3 amino acids: CASSISLNTEAFF. In DNA form, the CDR3 reads TGTGCCAGTAGTATTAGTCTGAACACTGAAGCTTTCTTT. The whole variable domain, filled in from reference TRBV19 and TRBJ1-1, reads DGGITQSPKYLFRKEGQNVTLSCEQNLNHDAMYWYRQDPGQGLRLIYYSQIVNDFQKGDIAEGYSVSREKKESFPLTVTSAQKNPTAFYLCASSISLNTEAFFGQGTRLTVV.

V gene TRBV4-2 combines with J gene TRBJ2-7; 7 nucleotides line up with TRBD1. In germline, CDR1 is LGHNA, CDR2 YNFKEQ. V dropped 0 bases and J dropped 4; count of bases not matched to a gene: 12. The CDR3 runs to 17 residues. The CDR3, as DNA: TGTGCCAGCAGCCAAGATCGAAGGAGGACAGGTCCGTACGAGCAGTACTTC. Translated: CASSQDRRRTGPYEQYF.

The chain is built from TRBV28 and TRBJ2-3; D possibly corresponds to TRBD1 (5 bases). Per the germline V gene, CDR1 is MDHEN and CDR2 is SYDVKM. V lost 7 bases to trimming and J lost 1 base, with 6 bases between them. The CDR3 length is 12 residues. CDR3 amino acids: CASKGGTDTQYF. In DNA form, the CDR3 reads TGTGCCAGCAAAGGGGGCACAGATACGCAGTATTTT.

This chain uses TRBV27 with TRBJ1-2; possibly TRBD1 for D (6 bases). Germline-derived CDR1 and CDR2 are MNHEY and SMNVEV (reference sequence). The CDR3 sequence is 14 residues long. Deletions cut 6 bases from V and 7 bases from J, with 18 bases between. The CDR3, as DNA: TGTGCCAGCAGGCAAACAGGGATTGAATCTGGCTACACCTTC. It encodes CASRQTGIESGYTF.

This clone appeared once. V and J are TRBV4-3 and TRBJ2-2, with TRBD2 matching over 8 bases. The CDR3 runs 16 residues. CDR1 LGHNA and CDR2 YSLEER come from the germline V gene. J gave up 6 bases and V 1 base, and 7 bases lay outside the gene matches. CDR3 sequence: CASSQVNGGASGELFF. The CDR3 DNA sequence: TGCGCCAGCAGCCAAGTGAACGGGGGGGCCTCCGGGGAGCTGTTTTTT.

The chain links TRBV7-2 to TRBJ1-2, with a weak D call TRBD1 (6 bases). Per germline, CDR1 SGHTA and CDR2 FQGNSA. Trimming took off 4 bases at V and 5 bases at J, with 20 bases between the two ends. CDR3 length: 16 amino acids. CDR3 DNA: TGTGCCAGCAGCTCGAATCGGGACAATATCGGGTATGGCTACACCTTC. Encoded protein: CASSSNRDNIGYGYTF.

The chain carries TRBV7-2 and TRBJ2-3, with 8 bases lining up with TRBD1. Germline V gene data show CDR1 as SGHTA and CDR2 as FQGNSA. Trimming removed 5 bases from V and 1 base from J; junction bases left unmatched: 5. The CDR3 is 15 amino acids. CDR3 nucleotides: TGTGCCAGCAGCCCCACCAGGGGGCGCACAGATACGCAGTATTTT. It yields the protein CASSPTRGRTDTQYF.

The J gene is TRBJ2-7, the V gene TRBV10-1; tentative D call: TRBD2 (5 bases). The CDR3 spans 12 residues. Trimming pared 4 bases from V and 2 bases from J, leaving 6 bases between. Germline CDR1 reads WNHNN; CDR2 reads SYGVQD (reference sequence). The CDR3 nucleotides read TGCGCCAGCAGTGGGCGGGCCTACGAGCAGTACTTC. This sequence encodes CASSGRAYEQYF.

Written as DNA, the CDR3 is TGCGCCAGCAGCCCCTTGGGCCTCCTCGGTGAAACTAATGAAAAACTGTTTTTT. Translating it yields CASSPLGLLGETNEKLFF. V and J are TRBV4-1 and TRBJ1-4; D ambiguous. Trimming pared 4 bases from V and 1 base from J, leaving 19 bases between. This CDR3 region has 18 residues. Germline V gene lookup returns CDR1 MGHRA and CDR2 YSYEKL.

V usage is TRBV7-3 and J usage is TRBJ1-5; possibly TRBD1 for D (5 bases). Per the germline V gene, CDR1 is SGHTA and CDR2 is FQGTGA. The V end lost 6 bases, the J end lost 4 bases, and 22 bases lay between the germline ends. The length of the CDR3 is 17 residues. The CDR3, as DNA: TGTGCCAGCAGTGTGACAGCCGCCAGGTGCCTAAATCAGCCCCAGCATTTT. It specifies CASSVTAARCLNQPQHF.

The chain recombines TRBV5-1 with TRBJ1-1, with TRBD1 as a possible D gene (6 bases). This CDR3 comprises 15 residues. Germline loops: CDR1 SGHRS, CDR2 YFSETQ. V dropped 0 bases and J dropped 6 bases, with 15 bases sitting between them. In DNA form, the CDR3 reads TGCGCCAGCAGCTTGGGGGGGCCTCCAGGTCCTGAAGCTTTCTTT. Its translation is CASSLGGPPGPEAFF.

This clone was seen once. CDR3 amino acids: CTSSQVYRGPLTYTDTQYF. DNA of the CDR3: TGCACCAGCAGCCAGGTTTACCGGGGTCCCCTGACTTACACAGATACGCAGTATTTT. The V call is TRBV1, the J call TRBJ2-3; TRBD2, as called in the table, went unchecked against the DNA. TRBV1 is labeled a pseudogene. This CDR3 has 19 amino acids.

V usage is TRBV24-1 and J usage is TRBJ2-5; no definite D call. The CDR3 contains 11 residues. The germline V gene encodes CDR1 KGHDR and CDR2 SFDVKD. With 7 bases removed from V and 5 bases from J, the gap between germline ends came to 7 bases. Here the CDR3 reads CATRNGETQYF. The CDR3 region has the DNA TGTGCCACCAGGAACGGGGAGACCCAGTACTTC.

The chain uses TRBV30 and TRBJ2-5; D ambiguous. The germline CDR1 and CDR2 sequences are GTSNPN and SVGIG (reference sequence). V gave up 1 base and J gave up 2 bases, with 5 bases separating them. The CDR3 runs 12 residues. This CDR3 is CAWSERQETQYF. Here the CDR3 DNA reads TGTGCCTGGAGTGAGAGGCAAGAGACCCAGTACTTC.

V usage is TRBV11-2 and J usage is TRBJ2-7, with D possibly TRBD2 on 5 matching bases. In germline, CDR1 is SGHAT, CDR2 FQNNGV. V was pared by 0 bases and J by 0 bases, with 12 bases between. This CDR3 region has 16 residues. The chain's CDR3 is CASSLDRGFFSYEQYF. CDR3 nucleotides: TGTGCCAGCAGCTTAGATCGGGGATTCTTCTCCTACGAGCAGTACTTC.

The rearrangement joins TRBV3-1 (or the pseudogene TRBV3-2) to TRBJ2-2; tentative D call: TRBD1 (6 bases). This CDR3 spans 12 amino acids. Trimming shortened V by 10 bases and J by 6 bases, and 12 bases separated the two germline ends. The germline V gene has CDR1 LGHDT and CDR2 YNNKEL (reference sequence). CDR3 loop: CATRQGPGELFF. CDR3 coding DNA: TGTGCCACGCGGCAGGGGCCCGGGGAGCTGTTTTTT.

This sequence joins TRBV18 and TRBJ1-5; D unclear. Germline lookup yields CDR1 KGHSH and CDR2 LQKENI. Trimming stripped 2 bases from V and 6 bases from J, with 5 bases between. This CDR3 comprises 12 residues. This chain's CDR3 is CASSPGLQPQHF. The CDR3 DNA follows: TGTGCCAGCTCACCAGGCCTTCAGCCCCAGCATTTT. Variable domain in full (rest from reference TRBV18 and TRBJ1-5): NAGVMQNPRHLVRRRGQEARLRCSPMKGHSHVYWYRQLPEEGLKFMVYLQKENIIDESGMPKERFSAEFPKEGPSILRIQQVVRGDSAAYFCASSPGLQPQHFGDGTRLSIL.

The chain uses TRBV5-4 and TRBJ2-1, with D possibly being TRBD1 (6 bases). The V end was cut by 2 bases, the J end by 5 bases, with 11 bases between. The CDR3 totals 14 residues. The germline gives CDR1 SGHNT, CDR2 YYREEE (reference sequence). CDR3 in DNA: TGTGCCAGCAGCTTCGAACAGGGAAACAATGAGCAGTTCTTC. Translation gives CASSFEQGNNEQFF. The complete variable domain, with remaining parts taken from reference TRBV5-4 and TRBJ2-1, reads ETGVTQSPTHLIKTRGQQVTLRCSSQSGHNTVSWYQQALGQGPQFIFQYYREEENGRGNFPPRFSGLQFPNYSSELNVNALELDDSALYLCASSFEQGNNEQFFGPGTRLTVL.

The chain couples TRBV10-3 to TRBJ1-1; maybe TRBD1 (5 bases). V dropped 8 bases and J dropped 0 bases, with 10 bases sitting between them. The CDR3 contains 13 residues. CDR1 and CDR2 (germline): ENHRY, SYGVKD. In DNA, the CDR3 is TGTGCCATCGGGGGGGGAGTGAACACTGAAGCTTTCTTT. The encoded protein is CAIGGGVNTEAFF.

The V and J genes are TRBV5-1 and TRBJ1-2, with D possibly TRBD1 on 6 matching bases. CDR1 SGHRS and CDR2 YFSETQ come from the germline V gene. The CDR3 runs to 17 residues. The V end was cut by 4 bases, the J end by 8 bases, with 27 bases between. The CDR3 is CASSAEPTGTLGDGYTF. DNA for the CDR3: TGCGCCAGCAGCGCCGAACCAACTGGGACATTGGGGGACGGCTACACCTTC.

The chain is built from TRBV11-2 and TRBJ2-7; TRBD1 matches at 8 bases. CDR3 length: 14 residues. V gave up 1 base and J gave up 3 bases; unmatched junction bases: 2. The germline V gene has CDR1 SGHAT and CDR2 FQNNGV. CDR3: CASSLGTGFYEQYF. Written as DNA, the CDR3 is TGTGCCAGCAGCTTAGGGACAGGGTTCTACGAGCAGTACTTC.

J is TRBJ2-1 and V is TRBV19; the match to TRBD2 covers 9 bases. Looked up from germline, CDR1 is LNHDA and CDR2 is SQIVND (reference sequence). The length of the CDR3 is 14 residues. The junction had 5 bases not matched to a gene; V was cut back by 6 bases and J by 5 bases. CDR3 residues: CASRSRLADNEQFF. The CDR3 DNA follows: TGTGCCAGTAGATCGAGACTAGCGGACAATGAGCAGTTCTTC.

This clone was seen a few times. The gene calls are TRBV10-3 and TRBJ2-1, with D hard to call. Germline-derived CDR1 and CDR2 are ENHRY and SYGVKD. The CDR3 runs to 14 residues. The V end lost 2 bases, the J end lost 7 bases, and 12 bases lay between the germline ends. CDR3 bases: TGTGCCATCAGTGAGGCGTTAGCCCCGAATGAGCAGTTCTTC. Amino acids: CAISEALAPNEQFF.